Sequencing of this TCR beta chain was carried out in a study of cytomegalovirus exposure and HLA in healthy donors. The primer mix had 60 Vbeta and 13 Jbeta primers. The method was immunoSEQ multiplex PCR; TCRdb's version includes in-frame clones alone and lacks a portion of them. This sample's table reports fewer than 150,000 clones. Comment on this clone: Its specificity is unknown.

Between the trimmed V and J ends, which lost 7 bases and 4 bases, there was a span of 8 bases. This CDR3 contains 11 residues. CDR1 and CDR2 (germline): DFQATT, SNEGSKA (reference sequence). The study, taken as a whole, reports: No immune exposure information besides CMV serostatus was available.

The clonotype originates from a man aged 35-49 years in good health and CMV-seronegative. Sequenced: PBMCs. The V and J genes are TRBV20-1 and TRBJ2-1; D remains ambiguous. CDR3 loop: CSVPTYNEQFF. Here the CDR3 DNA reads TGCAGTGTCCCAACTTACAATGAGCAGTTCTTC.